Below, one T cell receptor (beta chain) is given with its context. Antigen: not known. CDR3 length: 18 residues. V shed 3 bases and J 1 base; nucleotides not matched to a gene: 10. The germline gives CDR1 SGDLS, CDR2 YYNGEE. TCRdb's table, derived via immunoSEQ multiplex PCR, lists solely in-frame clones and lacks some. The profile covers about 33,000 clones, with 85% to 90% appearing a single time and about 3.9% taken by the ten largest. This sample is part of a study of T cells in localized non-small cell lung cancer. Overall study results and limits: Adjacent uninvolved lung tissue had the highest T cell clonality, exceeding tumor. There was an association of higher blood T cell density with longer overall survival. Only one tumor region went through sequencing, so heterogeneity may still be there.

The chain uses TRBV9 and TRBJ2-6; 7 positions agree with TRBD1. The sequence was collected from a man between 40 and 69 years old with stage I lung adenocarcinoma. The sample consisted of peripheral blood, taken before any cancer treatment. CDR3 sequence: CASSETGSLLSGANVLTF. The CDR3, as DNA: TGTGCCAGCAGCGAGACAGGGTCTCTACTGTCTGGGGCCAACGTCCTGACTTTC.